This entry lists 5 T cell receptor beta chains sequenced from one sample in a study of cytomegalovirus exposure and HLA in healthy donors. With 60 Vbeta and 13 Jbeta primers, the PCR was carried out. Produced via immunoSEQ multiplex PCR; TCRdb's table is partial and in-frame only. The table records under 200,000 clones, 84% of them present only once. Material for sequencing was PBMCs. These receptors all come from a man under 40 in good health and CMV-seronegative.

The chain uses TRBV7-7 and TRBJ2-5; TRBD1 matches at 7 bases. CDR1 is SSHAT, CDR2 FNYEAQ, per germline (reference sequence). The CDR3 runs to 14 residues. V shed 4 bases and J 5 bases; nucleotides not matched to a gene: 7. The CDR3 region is CASSYGQEEETQYF. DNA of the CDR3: TGTGCCAGCAGCTACGGACAGGAGGAGGAGACCCAGTACTTC.

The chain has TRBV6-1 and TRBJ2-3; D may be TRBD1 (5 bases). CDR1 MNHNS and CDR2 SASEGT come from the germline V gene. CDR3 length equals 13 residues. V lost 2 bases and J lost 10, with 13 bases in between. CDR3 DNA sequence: TGTGCCAGCAGTGAAACCACAGGAATGGCGCAGTATTTT. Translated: CASSETTGMAQYF.

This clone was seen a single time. The CDR3 sequence: CAWRNRGRTGELFF. CDR3 sequence (DNA): TGTGCCTGGAGGAACAGGGGGCGGACCGGGGAGCTGTTTTTT. The chain couples TRBV30 to TRBJ2-2; TRBD1 aligns across 9 bases. With 3 bases clipped from V and 5 bases from J, the junction kept 4 bases outside the gene matches. Germline values: CDR1 GTSNPN, CDR2 SVGIG (reference sequence). The CDR3 has 14 residues.

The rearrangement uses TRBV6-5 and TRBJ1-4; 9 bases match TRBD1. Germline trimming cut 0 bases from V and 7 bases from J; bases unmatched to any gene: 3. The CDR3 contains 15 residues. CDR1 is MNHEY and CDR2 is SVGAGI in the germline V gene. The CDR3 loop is CASSYSGTGFEKLFF. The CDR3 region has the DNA TGTGCCAGCAGTTACTCGGGGACAGGGTTTGAAAAACTGTTTTTT.

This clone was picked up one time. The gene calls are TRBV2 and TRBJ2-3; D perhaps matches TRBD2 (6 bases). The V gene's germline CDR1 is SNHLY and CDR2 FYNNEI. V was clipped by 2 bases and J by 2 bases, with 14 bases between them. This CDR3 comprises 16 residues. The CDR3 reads CASSEWTTTITDTQYF. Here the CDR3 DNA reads TGTGCCAGCAGTGAATGGACTACGACAATCACAGATACGCAGTATTTT.